This T cell receptor beta chain was captured by sequencing in a study of PD-1 blockade in classical Hodgkin lymphoma. About the research overall: Intravenous infusions of nivolumab 3 mg/kg reached patients every 2 weeks. Study results and limitations: CD8+ TCR diversity did not rise significantly by C4D1, unlike CD4+. Reports described newly diagnosed patients as having lower baseline TCR diversity than healthy donors.

As for this clone: The antigen is undetermined.

Every single patient, without exception, relapsed after autologous stem cell transplantation, and brentuximab vedotin exposure varied. Clones were sequenced by immunoSEQ multiplex PCR, and TCRdb holds only the in-frame ones, with some missing. The sample carries around 91,000 clones, around 90% recorded once. This CDR3 region has 15 residues. Trimming removed 0 bases from V and 4 bases from J, with 12 bases in between. Germline V gene data show CDR1 as LNHDA and CDR2 as SQIVND (reference sequence). The sequenced sample was peripheral blood mononuclear cells (PBMCs), obtained at baseline. This TCR derives from a human donor with classical Hodgkin lymphoma. The chain carries TRBV19 and TRBJ1-1, with D perhaps TRBD1 (6 bases). CDR3 region: CASSIDQGIFTEAFF. The CDR3 DNA sequence: TGTGCCAGTAGTATAGATCAGGGGATATTCACTGAAGCTTTCTTT.